These T cell receptor beta chains were read from a single sample in a study of blood T cells in healthy people across ages. TCRdb passed the 5' RACE reads through MiXCR, listing each CDR3 protein once. Of about 640,000 distinct CDR3 sequences listed, approximately 59% were seen once; the top ten hold 35% to 40%. The sequenced sample consisted of blood. The receptors were gathered from a man aged 60 to 69 in good health. Both conserved end residues are part of each CDR3. D genes are given only for firm matches. The listing skips clone size in some rows; elsewhere it reads once, few, many or a size class.

TRBJ2-7 NA 13 NA TRBV6-1 CASIKADYNEQYF TGTGCCAGCATCAAGGCCGACTACAATGAGCAGTACTTC
TRBJ2-3 NA 16 NA TRBV6-1 CASSDRARASTDTQYF TGTGCCAGCAGTGATAGGGCCCGCGCTAGCACAGATACGCAGTATTTT
TRBJ2-1 few 16 TRBD2 TRBV29-1 CSDHKGLAGGDNEQFF TGCAGCGATCATAAGGGACTAGCGGGGGGGGACAATGAGCAGTTCTTC
TRBJ2-2 NA 12 NA TRBV7-2 CASSLYFGELFF TGTGCCAGCAGCTTATACTTCGGGGAGCTGTTTTTT
TRBJ2-7 NA 15 NA TRBV12-3/TRBV12-4 CASSLVGPASYEQYF TGTGCCAGCAGTTTAGTGGGGCCAGCCTCCTACGAGCAGTACTTC
TRBJ1-2 NA 13 NA TRBV11-2 CASSGGTRNGYTF TGTGCCAGCAGCGGAGGAACGAGGAATGGCTACACCTTC
TRBJ1-4 few 15 NA TRBV12-3/TRBV12-4 CASSLQGPTNEKLFF TGTGCCAGCAGTCTACAGGGCCCAACTAATGAAAAACTGTTTTTT
TRBJ1-1 NA 15 TRBD1 TRBV5-1 CASSRTGDMNTEAFF TGCGCCAGCAGCCGGACAGGGGATATGAACACTGAAGCTTTCTTT
TRBJ2-7 NA 15 TRBD1 TRBV9 CASSIRGQGAVEQYF TGTGCCAGCAGCATAAGGGGACAGGGGGCTGTTGAGCAGTACTTC
TRBJ2-5 NA 16 NA TRBV7-2 CVSSLGPSRGQETQYF TGTGTCAGCAGCTTAGGCCCCTCCAGGGGCCAAGAGACCCAGTACTTC
TRBJ1-2 NA 15 NA TRBV20-1 CSARDYSGGLYGYTF TGCAGTGCTAGAGATTACAGTGGGGGTCTATATGGCTACACCTTC
TRBJ2-1 NA 16 NA TRBV7-2 CASSEQGGRSYNEQFF TGTGCCAGCAGCGAGCAGGGGGGGAGGTCCTACAATGAGCAGTTCTTC
TRBJ2-5 NA 11 NA TRBV20-1 CSAQGKETQYF TGCAGTGCACAGGGCAAGGAGACCCAGTACTTC
TRBJ2-3 NA 13 NA TRBV20-1 CSARLRGTDTQYF TGCAGTGCTAGACTCAGAGGCACAGATACGCAGTATTTT
TRBJ2-1 NA 16 TRBD2 TRBV7-2 CASSPGLAGPYNEQFF TGTGCCAGCAGCCCAGGACTAGCGGGACCCTACAATGAGCAGTTCTTC
TRBJ2-1 few 19 TRBD2 TRBV4-1 CASSQTGTSGGAAYNEQFF TGCGCCAGCAGCCAAACCGGGACTAGCGGGGGGGCCGCTTACAATGAGCAGTTCTTC
TRBJ1-2 NA 15 NA TRBV20-1 CSAREPLGRSEGYTF TGCAGTGCTAGAGAGCCCCTTGGAAGGTCAGAAGGCTACACCTTC
TRBJ1-4 NA 15 TRBD1 TRBV29-1 CSVMDRAATNEKLFF TGCAGCGTGATGGACAGGGCGGCAACTAATGAAAAACTGTTTTTT
TRBJ2-1 once 14 NA TRBV7-2 CASSLAIRYNEQFF TGTGCCAGCAGCTTAGCGATCCGGTACAATGAGCAGTTCTTC
TRBJ2-1 NA 16 TRBD2 TRBV10-1 CASSGSPGLEGNEQFF TGCGCCAGCAGTGGTTCCCCGGGACTAGAGGGCAATGAGCAGTTCTTC
TRBJ2-7 NA 13 TRBD2 TRBV20-1 CSASNAGVYEQYF TGCAGTGCTAGTAACGCGGGGGTCTACGAGCAGTACTTC
TRBJ1-1 NA 15 NA TRBV7-8 CASSLARAVNTEAFF TGTGCCAGCAGCTTAGCTAGGGCGGTGAACACTGAAGCTTTCTTT
TRBJ1-1 NA 13 NA TRBV10-3 CAISRAGNTEAFF TGTGCCATCAGTCGGGCGGGGAACACTGAAGCTTTCTTT
TRBJ2-1 NA 14 NA TRBV6-1 CASAQGNSYNEQFF TGTGCCAGCGCGCAGGGTAACAGCTACAATGAGCAGTTCTTC
TRBJ1-2 NA 15 TRBD1 TRBV6-5 CASSPTGGVGYGYTF TGTGCCAGCAGTCCGACAGGGGGGGTCGGATATGGCTACACCTTC
TRBJ2-3 few 14 TRBD1 TRBV27 CASRTGVGTDTQYF TGTGCCAGCAGGACAGGGGTTGGCACAGATACGCAGTATTTT